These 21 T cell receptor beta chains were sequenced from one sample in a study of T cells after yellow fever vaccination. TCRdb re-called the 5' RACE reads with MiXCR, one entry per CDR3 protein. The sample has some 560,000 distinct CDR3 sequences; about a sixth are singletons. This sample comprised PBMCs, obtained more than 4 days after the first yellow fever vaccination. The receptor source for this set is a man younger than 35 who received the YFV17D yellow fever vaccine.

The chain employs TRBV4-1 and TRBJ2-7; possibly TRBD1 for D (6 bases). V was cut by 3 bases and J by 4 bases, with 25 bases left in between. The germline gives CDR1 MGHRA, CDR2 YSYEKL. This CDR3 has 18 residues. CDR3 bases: TGCGCCAGCAGCCATGAGGCAGGGGTATCCCTACGCAATTACGAGCAGTACTTC. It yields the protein CASSHEAGVSLRNYEQYF.

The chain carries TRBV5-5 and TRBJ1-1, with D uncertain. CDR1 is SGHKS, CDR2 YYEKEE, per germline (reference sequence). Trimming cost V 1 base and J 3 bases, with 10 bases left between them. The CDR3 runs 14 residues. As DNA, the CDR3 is TGTGCCAGCAGCTTGACAGCCCTGTACACTGAAGCTTTCTTT. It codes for CASSLTALYTEAFF.

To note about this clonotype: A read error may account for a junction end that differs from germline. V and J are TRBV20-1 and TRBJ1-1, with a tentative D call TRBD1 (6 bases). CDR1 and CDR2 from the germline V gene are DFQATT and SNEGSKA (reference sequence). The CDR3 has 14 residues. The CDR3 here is CSPRDAGVITEAFF. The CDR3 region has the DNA TGCAGTCCTAGGGACGCAGGGGTGATCACTGAAGCTTTCTTT.

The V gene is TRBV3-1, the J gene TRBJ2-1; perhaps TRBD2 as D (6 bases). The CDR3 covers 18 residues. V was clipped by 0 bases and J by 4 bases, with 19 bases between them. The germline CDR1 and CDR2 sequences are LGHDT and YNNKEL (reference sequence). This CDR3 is CASSQETWGGALYNEQFF. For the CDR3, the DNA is TGTGCCAGCAGCCAAGAGACCTGGGGCGGGGCCCTGTACAATGAGCAGTTCTTC.

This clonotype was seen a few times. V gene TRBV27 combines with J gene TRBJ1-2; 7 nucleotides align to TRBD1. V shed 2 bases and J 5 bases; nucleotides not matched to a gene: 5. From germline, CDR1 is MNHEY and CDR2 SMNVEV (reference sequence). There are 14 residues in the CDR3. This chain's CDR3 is CASSLQPGGYGYTF. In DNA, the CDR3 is TGTGCCAGCAGTTTACAACCAGGGGGATATGGCTACACCTTC.

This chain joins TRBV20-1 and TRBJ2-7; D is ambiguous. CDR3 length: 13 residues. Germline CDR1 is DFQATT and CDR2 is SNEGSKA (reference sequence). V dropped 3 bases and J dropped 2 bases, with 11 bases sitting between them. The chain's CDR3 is CSASLGVAYEQYF. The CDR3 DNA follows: TGCAGTGCTAGTCTCGGCGTAGCCTACGAGCAGTACTTC.

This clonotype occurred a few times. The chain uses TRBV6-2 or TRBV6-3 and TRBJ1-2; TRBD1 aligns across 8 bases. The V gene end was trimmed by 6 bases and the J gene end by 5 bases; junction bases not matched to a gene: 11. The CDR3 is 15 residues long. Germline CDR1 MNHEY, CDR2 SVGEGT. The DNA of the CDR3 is TGTGCCAGCAGAGTCCTCAGGGGGCCTGGGTATGGCTACACCTTC. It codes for CASRVLRGPGYGYTF.

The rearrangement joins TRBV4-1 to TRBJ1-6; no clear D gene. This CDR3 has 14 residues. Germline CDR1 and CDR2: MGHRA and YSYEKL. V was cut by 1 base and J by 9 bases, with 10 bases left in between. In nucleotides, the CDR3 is TGCGCCAGCAGCCAAGGGGCGCGGCGTTCACCCCTCCACTTT. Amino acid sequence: CASSQGARRSPLHF.

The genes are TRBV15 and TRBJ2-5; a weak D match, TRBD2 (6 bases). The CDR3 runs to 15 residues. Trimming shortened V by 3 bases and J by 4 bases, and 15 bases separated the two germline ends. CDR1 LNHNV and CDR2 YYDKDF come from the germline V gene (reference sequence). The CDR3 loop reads CATSRFGSVGETQYF. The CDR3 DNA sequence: TGTGCCACCAGCAGGTTCGGGAGCGTCGGAGAGACCCAGTACTTC.

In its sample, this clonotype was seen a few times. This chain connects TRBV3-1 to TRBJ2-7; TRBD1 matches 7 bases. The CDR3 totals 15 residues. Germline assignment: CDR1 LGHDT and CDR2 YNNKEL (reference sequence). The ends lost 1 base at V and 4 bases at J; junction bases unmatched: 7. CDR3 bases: TGTGCCAGCAGCCAAGCCGCGACAGGGTCTTACGAGCAGTACGTC. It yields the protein CASSQAATGSYEQYV.

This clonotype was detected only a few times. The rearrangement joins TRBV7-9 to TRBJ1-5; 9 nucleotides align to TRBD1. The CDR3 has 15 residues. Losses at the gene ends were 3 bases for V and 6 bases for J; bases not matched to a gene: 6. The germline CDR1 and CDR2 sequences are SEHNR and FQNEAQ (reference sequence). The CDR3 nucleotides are TGTGCCAGCAGCTTGTCACAGGGGGCCATTCAGCCCCAGCATTTT. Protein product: CASSLSQGAIQPQHF.

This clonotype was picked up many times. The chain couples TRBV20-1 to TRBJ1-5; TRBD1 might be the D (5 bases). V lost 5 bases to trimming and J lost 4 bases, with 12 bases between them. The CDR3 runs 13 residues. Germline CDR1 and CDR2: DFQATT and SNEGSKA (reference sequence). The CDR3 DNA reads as TGCAGTGCTCGCAGGGAGGGGAATCAGCCCCAGCATTTT. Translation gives CSARREGNQPQHF.

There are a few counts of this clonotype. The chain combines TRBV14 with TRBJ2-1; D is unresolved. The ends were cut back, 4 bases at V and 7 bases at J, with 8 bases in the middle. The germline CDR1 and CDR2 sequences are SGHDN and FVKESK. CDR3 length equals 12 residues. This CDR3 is CASSPQWNEQFF. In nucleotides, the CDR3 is TGTGCCAGCAGCCCCCAGTGGAATGAGCAGTTCTTC.

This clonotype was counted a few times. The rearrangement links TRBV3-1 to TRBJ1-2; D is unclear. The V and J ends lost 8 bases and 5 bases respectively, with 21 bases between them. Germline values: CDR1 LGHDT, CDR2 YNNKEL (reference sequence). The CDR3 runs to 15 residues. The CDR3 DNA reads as TGTGCCAGCTCCACAGATCCGGGGTGGATATATGGCTACACCTTC. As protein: CASSTDPGWIYGYTF.

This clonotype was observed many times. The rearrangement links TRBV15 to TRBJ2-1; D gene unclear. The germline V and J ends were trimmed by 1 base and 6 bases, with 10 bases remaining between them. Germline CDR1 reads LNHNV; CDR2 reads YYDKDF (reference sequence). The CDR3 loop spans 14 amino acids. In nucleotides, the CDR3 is TGTGCCACCAGCAGAGCCCTCGGACGCAATGAGCAGTTCTTC. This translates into CATSRALGRNEQFF.

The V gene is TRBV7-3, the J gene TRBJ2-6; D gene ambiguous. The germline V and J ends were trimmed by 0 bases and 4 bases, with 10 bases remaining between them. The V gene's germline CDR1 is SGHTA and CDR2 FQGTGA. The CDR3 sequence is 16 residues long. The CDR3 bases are TGTGCCAGCAGCTTAACTAGGGTCTACGGGGCCAACGTCCTGACTTTC. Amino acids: CASSLTRVYGANVLTF.

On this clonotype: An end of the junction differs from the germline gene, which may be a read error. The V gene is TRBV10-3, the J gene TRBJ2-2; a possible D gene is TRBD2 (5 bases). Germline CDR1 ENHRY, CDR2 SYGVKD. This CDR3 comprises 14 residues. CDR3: CAISPERYTGELLF. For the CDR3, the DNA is TGTGCCATCAGCCCAGAGCGGTACACCGGGGAGCTGCTTTTT.

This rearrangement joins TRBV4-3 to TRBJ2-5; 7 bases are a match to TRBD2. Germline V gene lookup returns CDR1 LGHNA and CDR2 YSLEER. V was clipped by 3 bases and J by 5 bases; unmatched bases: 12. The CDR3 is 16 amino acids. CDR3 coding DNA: TGCGCCAGCAGCCAGGGGACTACAGCGACCGGGGAGACCCAGTACTTC. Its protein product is CASSQGTTATGETQYF.

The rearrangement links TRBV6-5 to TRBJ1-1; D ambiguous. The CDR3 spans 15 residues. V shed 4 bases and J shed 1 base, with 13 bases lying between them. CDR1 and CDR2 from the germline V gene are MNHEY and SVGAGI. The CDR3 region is CASSSRSPGNTEAFF. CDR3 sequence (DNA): TGTGCCAGCAGTTCCCGCAGCCCCGGGAACACTGAAGCTTTCTTT.

The CDR3 bases are TGTGCCAGCAGCGTAGTACGAGGGGGCGGCTACAATGAGCAGTTCTTC. This gives the protein CASSVVRGGGYNEQFF. This sequence joins TRBV9 and TRBJ2-1; TRBD1 matches at 7 bases. With V trimmed by 0 bases and J by 3 bases, 6 bases remained unmatched. In germline, CDR1 is SGDLS, CDR2 YYNGEE. The length of the CDR3 is 16 residues.

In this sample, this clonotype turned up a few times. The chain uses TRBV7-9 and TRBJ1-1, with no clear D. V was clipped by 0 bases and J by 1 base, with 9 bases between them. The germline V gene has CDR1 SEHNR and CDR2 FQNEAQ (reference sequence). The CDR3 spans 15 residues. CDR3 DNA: TGTGCCAGCAGCTTAGCTGGCAGCTGGAACACTGAAGCTTTCTTT. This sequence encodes CASSLAGSWNTEAFF.